The TCR beta chain under discussion was sequenced for a study of T-cell memory formation after mild COVID-19. TCRdb re-called the 5' RACE reads with MiXCR, one entry per CDR3 protein. The data show about 390,000 distinct CDR3 sequences, 15% to 20% seen once. This CDR3 comprises 13 residues. From germline, CDR1 is SNHLY and CDR2 FYNNEI. The germline V and J ends were trimmed by 10 bases and 1 base, with 13 bases remaining between them. This chain connects TRBV2 to TRBJ1-1; the D gene is possibly TRBD1 (5 bases). The sample comprised PBMCs or a T cell subset sorted from them (not recorded which). The source is a young man who had mild COVID-19 (a few samples of this study predate the infection). Cell type and time point are not known. The CDR3, as DNA: TGTGCCATCCGACAGCAGAGGAACACTGAAGCTTTCTTT. The encoded protein is CAIRQQRNTEAFF.